The clone carrying this T cell receptor (beta chain) has just one count. The source of the sample is a study of T cells in Graves' hyperthyroidism and ophthalmopathy. The investigators amplified TCR beta CDR3 regions from RNA transcripts. The HTBI primer set was used in a first-round RT-PCR of the TCR CDR3. Using its own MiXCR run on the multiplex PCR reads, TCRdb lists one record per CDR3 protein. The sample lists approximately 690,000 distinct CDR3 sequences; roughly 20% were seen once. Sequencing was done on a sample of blood. This clonotype was sampled from a man aged 25 to 40 with Graves' ophthalmopathy.

The CDR3 is CASSGQAPYSYEQYF. CDR3 nucleotides: TGTGCCAGCAGCGGACAGGCTCCATACTCCTACGAGCAGTACTTC. J is TRBJ2-7 and V is TRBV7-2; 7 bases map to TRBD1. Per the germline V gene, CDR1 is SGHTA and CDR2 is FQGNSA. The CDR3 totals 15 residues. The V gene end was trimmed by 5 bases and the J gene end by 0 bases; junction bases not matched to a gene: 7.